Each of the 21 T cell receptor beta chains below was sequenced from the same sample in a study of shared clonotypes between healthy human individuals. It was CD45RO-negative cells, positively selected for CCR7, that made up naive CD8 cells, with terminally differentiated effector memory CD45RA+ cells excluded. Sequencing used immunoSEQ multiplex PCR; TCRdb keeps in-frame clones, though not all of them. The data hold approximately 650,000 clones, with 95% to 96% observed a single time. Sequencing was done on a sample of naive CD8+ T cells sorted from blood. The receptors stem from a young woman in good health.

This rearrangement joins TRBV27 to TRBJ2-7; D possibly corresponds to TRBD2 (6 bases). Germline V gives CDR1 MNHEY, CDR2 SMNVEV (reference sequence). The CDR3 runs 16 residues. V gave up 0 bases and J gave up 4 bases, with 16 bases separating them. The CDR3 spells CASSLSAGSRQYEQYF. The CDR3 DNA is TGTGCCAGCAGTTTATCGGCCGGGAGCAGGCAATACGAGCAGTACTTC.

This clone has a single count. The chain joins TRBV7-8 to TRBJ1-1; no clear D gene. This CDR3 is 15 amino acids long. V was shortened by 5 bases and J by 0 bases, with 13 bases between the two germline ends. In germline, CDR1 is SGHVS, CDR2 FQNEAQ. The CDR3 region is CASSNQAIMNTEAFF. CDR3 DNA: TGTGCCAGCAGCAACCAAGCAATAATGAACACTGAAGCTTTCTTT.

V gene TRBV5-5 combines with J gene TRBJ1-4; D is unresolved. Germline V gene lookup returns CDR1 SGHKS and CDR2 YYEKEE (reference sequence). Trimming took off 2 bases at V and 8 bases at J, with 19 bases between the two ends. The CDR3 totals 16 residues. CDR3 region: CASSLSFQEAGEKLFF. In nucleotides, the CDR3 is TGTGCCAGCAGCTTATCCTTCCAGGAGGCTGGAGAAAAACTGTTTTTT.

The chain has TRBV7-9 and TRBJ2-5, with 7 bases lining up with TRBD2. Looked up from germline, CDR1 is SEHNR and CDR2 is FQNEAQ (reference sequence). The CDR3 runs 17 residues. Germline trimming cut 6 bases from V and 5 bases from J; bases unmatched to any gene: 18. The CDR3: CASSPQGVGRTLETQYF. CDR3 nucleotides: TGTGCCAGCAGTCCCCAAGGGGTCGGGAGGACTTTGGAGACCCAGTACTTC.

This rearrangement joins TRBV28 to TRBJ2-7; 7 bases are shared with TRBD1. V was pared by 7 bases and J by 3 bases, with 12 bases of the junction left unmatched. The CDR3 is 15 residues long. Per the germline V gene, CDR1 is MDHEN and CDR2 is SYDVKM. CDR3 sequence reads: CASILDRASLYEQYF. Here the CDR3 DNA reads TGTGCCAGCATCCTCGACAGGGCATCCCTCTACGAGCAGTACTTC.

The chain links TRBV7-6 to TRBJ2-2, with 10 bases lining up with TRBD2. V gave up 1 base and J gave up 0 bases; unmatched junction bases: 8. CDR1 is SGHVS, CDR2 FNYEAQ, per germline. The length of the CDR3 is 19 residues. The CDR3 nucleotides read TGTGCCAGCAGCTTAGTACCCGGACTAGCGGCGACGAACACCGGGGAGCTGTTTTTT. This sequence encodes CASSLVPGLAATNTGELFF.

The chain joins TRBV27 to TRBJ1-2; no clear D gene. The germline gives CDR1 MNHEY, CDR2 SMNVEV (reference sequence). With 0 bases removed from V and 5 bases from J, the gap between germline ends came to 10 bases. This CDR3 is built from 14 residues. Here the CDR3 DNA reads TGTGCCAGCAGTTTATCCTTTCGGGGATATGGCTACACCTTC. Translation gives CASSLSFRGYGYTF.

The chain employs TRBV28 and TRBJ1-4, with D hard to call. The V gene lost 4 bases and the J gene lost 4 bases, with 13 bases spanning the gap. The CDR3 contains 15 residues. CDR1 is MDHEN, CDR2 SYDVKM, per germline. The chain's CDR3 is CASSSPGGLNEKLFF. CDR3 bases: TGTGCCAGCAGTTCCCCGGGCGGACTTAATGAAAAACTGTTTTTT.

The chain links TRBV10-3 to TRBJ2-7; tentatively, D is TRBD1 or TRBD2 (5 bases each). V lost 2 bases, J lost 3 bases, and 5 bases lay in between. This CDR3 has 12 residues. Germline V CDR1 and CDR2: ENHRY, SYGVKD. The CDR3: CAISEGGYEQYF. CDR3 nucleotides: TGTGCCATCAGTGAGGGGGGCTACGAGCAGTACTTC.

The chain recombines TRBV5-1 with TRBJ2-5; 8 bases agree with TRBD1. Per the germline V gene, CDR1 is SGHRS and CDR2 is YFSETQ. The CDR3 totals 14 residues. V was pared by 0 bases and J by 4 bases, with 2 bases of the junction left unmatched. The CDR3 sequence: CASSLAGQGETQYF. CDR3 sequence (DNA): TGCGCCAGCAGCTTGGCCGGACAGGGAGAGACCCAGTACTTC.

This chain connects TRBV28 to TRBJ2-7; D call uncertain. This CDR3 is built from 13 residues. The germline V and J ends were trimmed by 3 bases and 4 bases, with 10 bases remaining between them. Germline CDR1 is MDHEN and CDR2 is SYDVKM. In DNA form, the CDR3 reads TGTGCCAGCAGTTTCAATAACCGATACGAGCAGTACTTC. Its translation is CASSFNNRYEQYF.

The chain employs TRBV28 and TRBJ2-2, with TRBD1 matching 9 bases. CDR1 and CDR2 (germline): MDHEN, SYDVKM. After removal of 5 bases from V and 0 bases from J, the junction contained 4 bases not matched to a gene. The CDR3 length is 16 residues. DNA of the CDR3: TGTGCCAGCAGTCCCAGGGACAGGGCGAACACCGGGGAGCTGTTTTTT. Encoded protein: CASSPRDRANTGELFF.

Comments on this clone: In the same sample, other DNA sequences code for this CDR3. This chain joins TRBV27 and TRBJ1-5; D not resolved. Trimming pared 0 bases from V and 4 bases from J, leaving 4 bases between. Looked up from germline, CDR1 is MNHEY and CDR2 is SMNVEV (reference sequence). The CDR3 extends over 13 amino acids. CDR3 DNA sequence: TGTGCCAGCAGTTTATCCGCAAATCAGCCCCAGCATTTT. Translating gives CASSLSANQPQHF.

This CDR3 is CATSRDQWEENTGELFF. The CDR3 DNA follows: TGTGCCACCAGCAGAGATCAGTGGGAGGAGAACACCGGGGAGCTGTTTTTT. J is TRBJ2-2 and V is TRBV15; D might be TRBD2 (6 bases). CDR3 length: 17 amino acids. The V end was cut by 0 bases, the J end by 1 base, with 12 bases between. From germline, CDR1 is LNHNV and CDR2 YYDKDF (reference sequence).

The chain links TRBV5-1 to TRBJ1-3; 7 bases are a match to TRBD1. The CDR3 consists of 15 residues. In germline, CDR1 is SGHRS, CDR2 YFSETQ. Germline trimming cut 3 bases from V and 4 bases from J; bases unmatched to any gene: 7. CDR3 DNA sequence: TGCGCCAGCAGCTCCGACAGGGATGGCGGAAACACCATATATTTT. This encodes CASSSDRDGGNTIYF.

This sequence joins TRBV28 and TRBJ1-5; no reliable D call. Germline CDR1 MDHEN, CDR2 SYDVKM. The CDR3 is 14 residues long. V lost 11 bases, J lost 2 bases, and 16 bases lay in between. CDR3 region: CACPPGEGNQPQHF. CDR3 nucleotide sequence: TGTGCCTGCCCCCCAGGAGAGGGCAATCAGCCCCAGCATTTT.

The gene calls are TRBV30 and TRBJ2-7; perhaps TRBD1 as D (6 bases). This CDR3 is 21 amino acids long. V dropped 0 bases and J dropped 1 base, with 31 bases sitting between them. Germline V gives CDR1 GTSNPN, CDR2 SVGIG (reference sequence). The CDR3 loop is CAWSVQGRVADWPGLSYEQYF. In nucleotides, the CDR3 is TGTGCCTGGAGTGTACAGGGAAGGGTTGCGGACTGGCCGGGATTATCCTACGAGCAGTACTTC.

This clone was counted only a few times. The V and J genes are TRBV28 and TRBJ2-7, with D perhaps TRBD1 or TRBD2 (5 bases each). Germline loops: CDR1 MDHEN, CDR2 SYDVKM. The V gene lost 3 bases and the J gene lost 2 bases, with 5 bases spanning the gap. The CDR3 is made up of 12 amino acids. DNA of the CDR3: TGTGCCAGCAGTTTGGGGGCCTACGAGCAGTACTTC. Translating gives CASSLGAYEQYF.

Here the CDR3 reads CAISESGTGSGANVLTF. The CDR3 nucleotides read TGTGCCATCAGTGAGTCGGGGACAGGGTCCGGGGCCAACGTCCTGACTTTC. The rearrangement joins TRBV10-3 to TRBJ2-6; TRBD1 matches at 9 bases. The CDR3 is 17 residues long. V was clipped by 0 bases and J by 4 bases; unmatched bases: 4. Germline CDR1 and CDR2: ENHRY and SYGVKD.

This chain joins TRBV6-1 and TRBJ1-1, with 7 bases lining up with TRBD1. The CDR3 consists of 16 residues. V gave up 1 base and J gave up 0 bases; unmatched junction bases: 5. Per the germline V gene, CDR1 is MNHNS and CDR2 is SASEGT. The DNA for the CDR3 is TGTGCCAGCAGTGAAGTCGGACAGGTCATGAACACTGAAGCTTTCTTT. It codes for CASSEVGQVMNTEAFF.

CDR3: CSAETGQTQYF. The CDR3, as DNA: TGCAGTGCTGAGACGGGCCAGACCCAGTACTTC. The rearrangement uses TRBV20-1 and TRBJ2-5; unclear D gene. V gave up 5 bases and J gave up 6 bases, with 10 bases separating them. Germline-derived CDR1 and CDR2 are DFQATT and SNEGSKA (reference sequence). This CDR3 is 11 amino acids long.